These 5 T cell receptor beta chains originate from one sample sequenced in a study of blood T cell repertoires in COVID-19. The assay was immunoSEQ multiplex PCR, and TCRdb's table has in-frame clones only and misses some. The sample gives about 110,000 clones, 88% of which show up once; roughly 2.5% is in the top ten. Sequencing was done on a sample of peripheral blood. The receptors here all came from a human donor in a cohort sampled during active COVID-19.

CDR3 sequence (DNA): TGTGCCAGCAGTTACTTAGGGGATCTAAATGAAAAACTGTTTTTT. Amino acids: CASSYLGDLNEKLFF. The V gene is TRBV6-5, the J gene TRBJ1-4; a weak D match, TRBD1 (5 bases). V was clipped by 1 base and J by 5 bases, with 11 bases between them. The CDR3 length is 15 residues. Germline V gene sequence: CDR1 MNHEY, CDR2 SVGAGI.

The chain links TRBV5-1 to TRBJ2-7; 7 positions match TRBD1. CDR3 length equals 14 residues. Germline V gene sequence: CDR1 SGHRS, CDR2 YFSETQ. Unmatched junction bases numbered 12, after V lost 6 bases and J lost 6 bases. The CDR3 reads CASKSRGGTGEQYF. CDR3 sequence (DNA): TGCGCCAGCAAATCGCGAGGGGGCACGGGCGAGCAGTACTTC.

The chain is built from TRBV5-1 and TRBJ2-5; 8 bases agree with TRBD2. V shed 0 bases and J 4 bases; nucleotides not matched to a gene: 5. The V gene's germline CDR1 is SGHRS and CDR2 YFSETQ. The CDR3 totals 15 residues. The chain's CDR3 is CASSLEVSGAETQYF. The CDR3 coding sequence is TGCGCCAGCAGCTTGGAGGTTAGCGGGGCAGAGACCCAGTACTTC.

This chain links TRBV2 with TRBJ1-6; D possibly corresponds to TRBD1 (6 bases). This CDR3 is built from 14 residues. V dropped 6 bases and J dropped 6 bases, with 12 bases sitting between them. From germline, CDR1 is SNHLY and CDR2 FYNNEI. In DNA, the CDR3 is TGTGCCAGCAGGTCCGGGACAACTAATTCACCCCTCCACTTT. The encoded protein is CASRSGTTNSPLHF. The full variable domain, completed using reference TRBV2 and TRBJ1-6, is EPEVTQTPSHQVTQMGQEVILRCVPISNHLYFYWYRQILGQKVEFLVSFYNNEISEKSEIFDDQFSVERPDGSNFTLKIRSTKLEDSAMYFCASRSGTTNSPLHFGNGTRLTVT.

This clone was seen more than once but under ten times. The chain recombines TRBV18 with TRBJ1-3; 8 positions agree with TRBD1. V was clipped by 6 bases and J by 8 bases; unmatched bases: 9. Germline loops: CDR1 KGHSH, CDR2 LQKENI. The CDR3 extends over 14 amino acids. CDR3 bases: TGTGCCAGCTCCAAGGACAGGGCGGTAGACACCATATATTTT. It specifies CASSKDRAVDTIYF. The full variable domain, rest sourced from reference TRBV18 and TRBJ1-3, is NAGVMQNPRHLVRRRGQEARLRCSPMKGHSHVYWYRQLPEEGLKFMVYLQKENIIDESGMPKERFSAEFPKEGPSILRIQQVVRGDSAAYFCASSKDRAVDTIYFGEGSWLTVV.